In this sample, the clone carrying this T cell receptor beta chain turned up a few times. Original processing notes: Counts of nucleated cells, estimated from reference gene primer amplification, were obtained. The table came from immunoSEQ multiplex PCR; TCRdb's copy has only in-frame clones and leaves some out. The DNA was the basis for D and trimming; V, J and clone size are from that table. Of some 180,000 clones in the sample, around 90% were seen once. The CDR3 is 18 amino acids. Per the germline V gene, CDR1 is MNHEY and CDR2 is SMNVEV (reference sequence). The ends lost 7 bases at V and 3 bases at J; junction bases unmatched: 16. This sample is part of a study of blood T cell repertoires in COVID-19. As for the study in general: Whether acute or convalescent, the COVID-19 samples came from the United States, Italy and Spain. Sample material is recorded as cDNA or gDNA derived from T cells, B-cell-depleted T cells, or PBMCs.

This receptor was taken from a man aged 50 or older with acute or convalescent COVID-19. Sequences were obtained from peripheral blood. The J gene is TRBJ2-2, the V gene TRBV27, with 8 bases identical to TRBD1. The CDR3 coding sequence is TGTGCCAGCACCTTCCTACACCCCAGGGGGCGTCACACCGGGGAGCTGTTTTTT. As protein: CASTFLHPRGRHTGELFF.